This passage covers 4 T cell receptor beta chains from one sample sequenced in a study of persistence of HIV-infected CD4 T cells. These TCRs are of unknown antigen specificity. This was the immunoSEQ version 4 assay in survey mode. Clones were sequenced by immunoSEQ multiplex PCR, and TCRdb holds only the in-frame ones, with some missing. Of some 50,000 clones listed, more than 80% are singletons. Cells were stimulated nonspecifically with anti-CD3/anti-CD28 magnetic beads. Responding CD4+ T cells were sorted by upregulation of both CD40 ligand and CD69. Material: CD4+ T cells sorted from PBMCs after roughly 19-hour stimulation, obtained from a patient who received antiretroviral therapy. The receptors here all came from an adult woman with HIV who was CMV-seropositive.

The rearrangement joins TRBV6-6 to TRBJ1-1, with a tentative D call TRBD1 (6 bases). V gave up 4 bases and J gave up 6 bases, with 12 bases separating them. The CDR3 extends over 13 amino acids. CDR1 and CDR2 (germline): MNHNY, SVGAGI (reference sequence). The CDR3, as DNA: TGTGCCAGCAGTTCACAGGGTGCCCCTGAAGCTTTCTTT. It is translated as CASSSQGAPEAFF.

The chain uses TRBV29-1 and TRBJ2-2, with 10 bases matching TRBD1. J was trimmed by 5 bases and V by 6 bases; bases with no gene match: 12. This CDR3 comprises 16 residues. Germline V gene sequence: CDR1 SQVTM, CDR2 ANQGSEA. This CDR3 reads CSVPMRGTGATGELFF. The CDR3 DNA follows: TGCAGCGTCCCCATGCGTGGGACAGGGGCGACCGGGGAGCTGTTTTTT.

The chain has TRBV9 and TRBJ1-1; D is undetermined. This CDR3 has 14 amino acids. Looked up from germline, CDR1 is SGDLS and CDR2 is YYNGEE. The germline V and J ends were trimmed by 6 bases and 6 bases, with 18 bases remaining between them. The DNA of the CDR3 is TGTGCCAGCACCAGCGTAGCTAAGGGCTCTGAAGCTTTCTTT. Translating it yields CASTSVAKGSEAFF.

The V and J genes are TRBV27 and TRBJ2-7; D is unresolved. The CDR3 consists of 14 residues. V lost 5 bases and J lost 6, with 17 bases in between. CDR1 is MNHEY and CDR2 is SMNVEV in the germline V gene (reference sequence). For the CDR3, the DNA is TGTGCCAGCAGTCTGACCCTGTCTCGGACCGAGCAGTACTTC. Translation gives CASSLTLSRTEQYF.